This T cell receptor (beta chain) originates from a study of cytotoxic CD8 clonotypes in ibrutinib-treated CLL. Study details: Over 9 relapsed/refractory, 15 treatment-naive; under 18 IGHV unmutated. Mean per-sample yields comprised around 260,000 productive templates and tens of thousands of productive rearrangements. Study-wide findings and caveats: Collection times varied between progressing and sustained-remission patients. Under treatment, the uncommon public clonotypes either contracted or remained stable.

Germline-derived CDR1 and CDR2 are SQVTM and ANQGSEA. The CDR3 is 15 residues long. Trimming took 4 bases from V and 0 from J, leaving 12 bases between them. The protocol was immunoSEQ multiplex PCR, while the TCRdb copy is restricted to in-frame clones and leaves out a portion. Of roughly 330,000 clones listed, roughly two thirds are singletons. About this clone: The antigen is not known.

This chain joins TRBV29-1 and TRBJ2-2; possible D gene TRBD1, 6 bases. Here the sequenced sample was PBMCs, taken after 36 months of ibrutinib treatment. This TCR was sampled from a human donor with chronic lymphocytic leukemia. The CDR3 spells CSVAGGPTNTGELFF. CDR3 nucleotide sequence: TGCAGCGTTGCTGGGGGCCCGACGAACACCGGGGAGCTGTTTTTT.